Sequencing of this T cell receptor (beta chain) was carried out in a study of blood T cell repertoires in COVID-19. V was trimmed by 2 bases and J by 7 bases, leaving 11 bases between them. CDR1 and CDR2 (germline): MNHEY, SVGEGT. This CDR3 spans 13 amino acids. Assay: immunoSEQ multiplex PCR; the TCRdb copy retains only in-frame clones and omits some. Seen here are fewer than 300,000 clones, about nine tenths observed once, and the top ten hold over 7.5%. This clone was observed a single time. The gene calls are TRBV6-2 or TRBV6-3 and TRBJ1-2; D gene unclear. Sequenced material: peripheral blood. The clonotype comes from a man aged 35-49 years who had recovered from COVID-19. The CDR3 DNA is TGTGCCAGCAGTTACGTAGGTGACTTTGGCTACACCTTC. This translates into CASSYVGDFGYTF.